This entry is about one TCR beta chain. Its matching antigen is unknown. This record comes from a study of T cell responses to AZD1222 COVID-19 vaccine. The data were produced by immunoSEQ multiplex PCR, yet TCRdb's version contains in-frame clones alone and is incomplete. The sample contains around 170,000 clones, over 90% of which appear only once. Germline V gene sequence: CDR1 MNHEY, CDR2 SMNVEV (reference sequence). CDR3 size: 15 residues. The ends lost 3 bases at V and 9 bases at J; junction bases unmatched: 9. Study results and caveats: Across spike, vaccine-associated CD4 TCRs were found, dominant at 160-218 and 743-854. Donors in the cohort were predominantly white British and more often female, and clonal diversity was possibly underestimated.

Second-dose schedules of about 4 or about 12 weeks were combined. The sequenced sample was peripheral blood, obtained 28 days after the second AZD1222 dose. The rearrangement uses TRBV27 and TRBJ1-5; 9 nucleotides match TRBD1. This clonotype was obtained from an adult who received the AZD1222 COVID-19 vaccine. The CDR3 bases are TGTGCCAGCAGTTTGGAGGGACAGGGTTTAGGGCCCCAGCATTTT. It codes for CASSLEGQGLGPQHF.